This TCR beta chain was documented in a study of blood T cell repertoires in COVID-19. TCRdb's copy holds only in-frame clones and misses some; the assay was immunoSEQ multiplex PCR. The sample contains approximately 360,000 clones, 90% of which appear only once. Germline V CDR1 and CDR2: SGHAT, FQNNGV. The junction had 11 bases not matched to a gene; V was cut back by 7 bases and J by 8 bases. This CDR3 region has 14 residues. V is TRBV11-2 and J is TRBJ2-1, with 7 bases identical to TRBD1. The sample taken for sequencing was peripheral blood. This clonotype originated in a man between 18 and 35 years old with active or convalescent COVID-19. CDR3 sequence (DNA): TGTGCCAGCAATTTGGGGACAGAGAACGATGAGCAGTTCTTC. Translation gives CASNLGTENDEQFF.